This T cell receptor beta chain was identified in a study of T cell changes during pregnancy in multiple sclerosis. Assay: immunoSEQ multiplex PCR; the TCRdb copy retains only in-frame clones and omits some. The table includes roughly 47,000 clones, nearly 90% detected once. The germline CDR1 and CDR2 sequences are SGHRS and YFSETQ. V lost 4 bases to trimming and J lost 1 base; unmatched junction nucleotides: 5. The CDR3 length is 15 residues. The origin of this receptor is a female donor with multiple sclerosis, enrolled in a pregnancy study. The chain combines TRBV5-1 with TRBJ1-1, with TRBD1 identical over 9 bases. This material consisted of CD4+ T cells from peripheral blood mononuclear cells, taken after pregnancy. CDR3 nucleotide sequence: TGCGCCAGCAGCACCCTACAGGGGGCGAACACTGAAGCTTTCTTT. Translated, it gives CASSTLQGANTEAFF.